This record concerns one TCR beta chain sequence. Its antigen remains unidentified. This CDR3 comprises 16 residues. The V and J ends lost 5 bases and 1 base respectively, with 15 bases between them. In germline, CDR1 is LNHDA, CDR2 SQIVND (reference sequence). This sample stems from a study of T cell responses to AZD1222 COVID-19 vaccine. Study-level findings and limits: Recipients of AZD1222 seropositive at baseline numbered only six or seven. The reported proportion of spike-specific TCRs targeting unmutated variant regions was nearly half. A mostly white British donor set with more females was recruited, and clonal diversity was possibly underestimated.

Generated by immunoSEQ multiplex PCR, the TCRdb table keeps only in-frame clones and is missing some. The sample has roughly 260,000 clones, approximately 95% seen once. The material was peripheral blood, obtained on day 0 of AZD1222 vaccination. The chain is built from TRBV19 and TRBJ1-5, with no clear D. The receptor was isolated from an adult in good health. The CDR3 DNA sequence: TGTGCCAGTAGTCCCAGGACCGGTCTAAGCAATCAGCCCCAGCATTTT. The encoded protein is CASSPRTGLSNQPQHF.